The 12 T cell receptor beta chains reported below all come from one sample, sequenced in a study of prognosis after radiotherapy for stage I lung cancer. CDR3 of TCR beta was amplified from genomic DNA via a two-round multiplex PCR. With primers specific to each TRBV and TRBJ gene, the first-round PCR was performed. TCRdb re-derived calls from the multiplex PCR reads in MiXCR, one entry per CDR3 protein. Of around 26,000 distinct CDR3 sequences in the sample, 30% were seen once. The sample in question was PBMCs, obtained before or after stereotactic body radiation therapy (not recorded which). Receptors were obtained from a donor at least 50 years old with non-small cell lung cancer.

The chain is built from TRBV6-4 and TRBJ1-1, with 7 bases fitting TRBD1. With V trimmed by 5 bases and J by 4 bases, 4 bases remained unmatched. There are 13 residues in the CDR3. Looked up from germline, CDR1 is MRHNA and CDR2 is SNTAGT. The CDR3 loop is CASSTGDGTEAFF. CDR3 sequence (DNA): TGTGCCAGCAGTACAGGGGACGGCACTGAAGCTTTCTTT.

This clonotype was counted a few times. A much larger clone lies one base from this, so it may be a read error. CDR3 DNA: TGTGCCAGTGCGGGCGAGAACACAGATACGCAGTATTTT. It specifies CASAGENTDTQYF. The rearrangement joins TRBV2 to TRBJ2-3, with D perhaps TRBD2 (5 bases). Per the germline V gene, CDR1 is SNHLY and CDR2 is FYNNEI. The V and J ends lost 9 bases and 2 bases respectively, with 12 bases between them. The length of the CDR3 is 13 residues.

The sample holds many counts of this clonotype. The chain has TRBV20-1 and TRBJ1-2; D perhaps matches TRBD1 (5 bases). Germline V gives CDR1 DFQATT, CDR2 SNEGSKA (reference sequence). CDR3 length: 12 amino acids. The ends were cut back, 0 bases at V and 4 bases at J, with 6 bases in the middle. The CDR3 sequence: CSAREGGYGYTF. CDR3 DNA: TGCAGTGCTAGAGAGGGGGGCTATGGCTACACCTTC.

At least ten counts were recorded for this clonotype. V is TRBV2 and J is TRBJ2-1; no reliable D call. Between the trimmed V and J ends, which lost 3 bases and 7 bases, there was a span of 4 bases. Germline V CDR1 and CDR2: SNHLY, FYNNEI. The CDR3 has 11 residues. As DNA, the CDR3 is TGTGCCAGCAGTGAGGGGAATGAGCAGTTCTTC. Residues: CASSEGNEQFF.

In its sample, this clonotype was seen many times. This rearrangement joins TRBV11-2 to TRBJ2-1, with D perhaps TRBD1 (6 bases). Germline V gene data show CDR1 as SGHAT and CDR2 as FQNNGV. The CDR3 extends over 17 amino acids. V shed 5 bases and J shed 5 bases, with 22 bases lying between them. The CDR3 bases are TGTGCCAGCAGCCTATACCCGACAGGTGCGATCGACAATGAGCAGTTCTTC. Translating gives CASSLYPTGAIDNEQFF.

This clonotype was seen many times. The genes are TRBV28 and TRBJ1-2, with 10 bases that match TRBD1. The CDR3 totals 15 residues. V shed 7 bases and J 7 bases; nucleotides not matched to a gene: 12. Germline CDR1 and CDR2: MDHEN and SYDVKM. The CDR3 sequence: CASKDRGSSRGGYTF. In DNA, the CDR3 is TGTGCCAGCAAGGACAGGGGGAGCTCTCGGGGTGGCTACACCTTC.

This clonotype has a count of ten or more. The chain recombines TRBV20-1 with TRBJ1-1; 10 bases are a match to TRBD1. This CDR3 has 15 amino acids. The junction had 7 bases not matched to a gene; V was cut back by 2 bases and J by 4 bases. Per germline, CDR1 DFQATT and CDR2 SNEGSKA (reference sequence). The CDR3 DNA sequence: TGCAGTGCTAGATCCAGGGACAGGGGAGGCACTGAAGCTTTCTTT. This gives the protein CSARSRDRGGTEAFF.

This clonotype was recorded many times. This chain links TRBV27 with TRBJ2-7, with TRBD1 identical over 8 bases. V lost 5 bases to trimming and J lost 5 bases; unmatched junction nucleotides: 8. The germline V gene has CDR1 MNHEY and CDR2 SMNVEV (reference sequence). The CDR3 loop spans 14 amino acids. CDR3 sequence: CASSPIDRGHEQYF. The CDR3 DNA reads TGTGCCAGCAGTCCCATCGACAGGGGCCACGAGCAGTACTTC.

This clonotype has just a few counts. A much larger clone is a single base away; this may be a read error. V gene TRBV28 combines with J gene TRBJ1-1; possible D gene TRBD1, 5 bases. Germline V lookup: CDR1 MDHEN, CDR2 SYDVKM. Trimming left V 11 bases short and J 5 bases short, with 18 bases between. The CDR3 extends over 13 amino acids. CDR3 nucleotides: TGTGCCGGCAAACGGGGCCCTTTTACTGAAGCTTTCTTT. This encodes CAGKRGPFTEAFF.

This clonotype was detected ten times or more. The chain is built from TRBV2 and TRBJ1-2; D perhaps matches TRBD1 (5 bases). Germline CDR1 reads SNHLY; CDR2 reads FYNNEI. The ends were cut back, 5 bases at V and 1 base at J, with 11 bases in the middle. The CDR3 spans 14 residues. The CDR3 DNA follows: TGTGCCAGCAGTCCGACAGCCCGTAACTATGGCTACACCTTC. Residues: CASSPTARNYGYTF.

This clonotype was seen many times. This sequence joins TRBV5-1 and TRBJ1-4; maybe TRBD1 (6 bases). Per germline, CDR1 SGHRS and CDR2 YFSETQ. The V end was cut by 0 bases, the J end by 5 bases, with 14 bases between. The CDR3 runs 16 residues. The CDR3 bases are TGCGCCAGCAGCTTGGTAGTGGGGGCGCAGAATGAAAAACTGTTTTTT. Residues: CASSLVVGAQNEKLFF.

This clonotype was counted many times. The chain links TRBV6-1 to TRBJ1-5; D is uncertain. Germline V CDR1 and CDR2: MNHNS, SASEGT. The ends were cut back, 2 bases at V and 2 bases at J, with 13 bases in the middle. The CDR3 has 16 amino acids. The CDR3 region is CASSELRARGNQPQHF. In DNA, the CDR3 is TGTGCCAGCAGTGAACTGAGGGCGAGGGGCAATCAGCCCCAGCATTTT.